This T cell receptor beta chain derives from a study of cytomegalovirus exposure and HLA in healthy donors. Overall study results and limits: After further analysis at a later stage, 15,000 to 20,000 TCR beta sequences were associated with HLA alleles at 0.05 false discovery rate. In a later analysis, most CMV-associated TCR beta chains appeared HLA-restricted. About 180 TCR beta chains were listed as cytomegalovirus-associated.

V trimming: 4 bases; J trimming: 4 bases; junction bases outside the gene matches: 7. CDR3 length: 15 residues. Germline CDR1 SGDLS, CDR2 YYNGEE. Primers for the PCR totalled 60 Vbeta and 13 Jbeta. Method: immunoSEQ multiplex PCR; TCRdb's copy keeps in-frame clones and lacks some. Of more than 250,000 clones in the sample, around nine tenths were seen once. A remark on this clone: Its antigen is as yet unknown.

The rearrangement joins TRBV9 to TRBJ2-1, with 8 bases fitting TRBD2. The sample taken for sequencing was PBMCs. This clonotype was sampled from a woman between 18 and 29 years old in good health and CMV-seronegative. The CDR3 spells CASSPIAGPYNEQFF. Here the CDR3 DNA reads TGTGCCAGCAGCCCAATAGCGGGGCCTTACAATGAGCAGTTCTTC. The full variable domain, in which reference TRBV9 and TRBJ2-1 provide the parts outside the CDR3, is DSGVTQTPKHLITATGQRVTLRCSPRSGDLSVYWYQQSLDQGLQFLIQYYNGEERAKGNILERFSAQQFPDLHSELNLSSLELGDSALYFCASSPIAGPYNEQFFGPGTRLTVL.